A selection of T cell receptor beta chains follows, all from one sample in a study of cytomegalovirus exposure and HLA in healthy donors. Here immunoSEQ multiplex PCR was the method, and the copy in TCRdb shows in-frame clones only, minus some. The sample shows roughly 200,000 clones, 85% of them seen only once. The sequenced material came from PBMCs. These TCRs come from a woman aged 45-59 years in good health and CMV-seronegative. The CDR3 runs from the conserved cysteine through the conserved F or W. Each record gives: V gene, CDR3 length, J gene, clone size, D gene, CDR3 protein, CDR3 DNA. D genes are given only for firm matches. Clone size is stated in some rows and not others, as once, few, many or a class when expanded.

>TRBV29-1|11|TRBJ1-1|NA|NA
CSVGQGIRAFF
TGCAGCGTTGGGCAGGGGATACGGGCTTTCTTT
>TRBV5-1|16|TRBJ2-7|NA|NA
CASSPLPGQGGYEQYF
TGCGCCAGCAGCCCCCTTCCTGGGCAGGGGGGCTACGAGCAGTACTTC
>TRBV5-1|14|TRBJ2-2|NA|NA
CASTMEGATGELFF
TGCGCCAGCACCATGGAGGGGGCTACCGGGGAGCTGTTTTTT
>TRBV4-1|16|TRBJ2-2|NA|TRBD2
CASSPRASGNTGELFF
TGCGCCAGCAGCCCGCGGGCTAGCGGGAACACCGGGGAGCTGTTTTTT
>TRBV7-9|13|TRBJ1-2|NA|NA
CASSPGMQGGYTF
TGTGCCAGCAGCCCCGGGATGCAAGGAGGCTACACCTTC
>TRBV28|18|TRBJ2-3|NA|TRBD2
CASRGLGGSQVGTDTQYF
TGTGCCAGCAGAGGGTTAGGCGGGAGTCAGGTGGGCACAGATACGCAGTATTTT
>TRBV19|15|TRBJ2-1|NA|TRBD2
CASTDASGNHNEQFF
TGTGCCAGTACCGACGCCAGCGGGAACCACAATGAGCAGTTCTTC
>TRBV2|15|TRBJ1-5|NA|TRBD1
CASSAQGAGNQPQHF
TGTGCCAGCAGTGCACAGGGGGCTGGCAATCAGCCCCAGCATTTT
>TRBV28|15|TRBJ1-1|once|NA
CASSLANRENTEAFF
TGTGCCAGCAGTTTAGCGAACAGGGAGAACACTGAAGCTTTCTTT
>TRBV20-1|11|TRBJ2-5|NA|NA
CSACKGETQYF
TGCAGTGCGTGTAAGGGGGAGACCCAGTACTTC
>TRBV7-2|15|TRBJ2-1|NA|TRBD1
CASTQGGASYNEQFF
TGTGCCAGCACCCAAGGGGGCGCTTCCTACAATGAGCAGTTCTTC
>TRBV7-2|16|TRBJ2-1|NA|TRBD2
CASSLVGGSGYNEQFF
TGTGCCAGCAGCTTAGTGGGGGGGAGCGGGTACAATGAGCAGTTCTTC
>TRBV29-1|14|TRBJ1-3|NA|NA
CSVDGRDSGNTIYF
TGCAGCGTTGACGGGAGGGACTCTGGAAACACCATATATTTT
>TRBV29-1|13|TRBJ2-1|NA|NA
CSVSMAGYNEQFF
TGCAGCGTAAGTATGGCGGGATACAATGAGCAGTTCTTC
>TRBV4-1|15|TRBJ1-4|NA|NA
CASSQASQSNEKLFF
TGCGCCAGCAGCCAAGCATCTCAGTCTAATGAAAAACTGTTTTTT
>TRBV18|15|TRBJ1-5|NA|TRBD1
CASSPSTGRNQPQHF
TGTGCCAGCTCACCTTCGACAGGGCGAAACCAGCCCCAGCATTTT
>TRBV19|17|TRBJ1-4|NA|TRBD1
CASSMPSFAGGKEKLFF
TGTGCCAGTAGTATGCCGAGTTTCGCAGGGGGAAAGGAAAAACTGTTTTTT
>TRBV6-6|14|TRBJ1-1|NA|NA
CASSPTQGGTEAFF
TGTGCCAGCAGCCCGACCCAGGGAGGAACTGAAGCTTTCTTT
>TRBV2|13|TRBJ1-2|NA|NA
CASSDDRRSGYTF
TGTGCCAGCAGTGATGACAGGAGGTCGGGCTACACCTTC
>TRBV27|15|TRBJ2-7|NA|NA
CASSLGFDWSYEQYF
TGTGCCAGCAGTTTAGGGTTCGACTGGTCCTACGAGCAGTACTTC
>TRBV19|16|TRBJ2-3|NA|TRBD2
CASSNPGTSGTDTQYF
TGTGCCAGTAGTAACCCCGGGACTAGCGGCACAGATACGCAGTATTTT
>TRBV11-2|17|TRBJ2-2|NA|NA
CASSYPRQGMGTGELFF
TGTGCCAGCAGTTACCCCCGGCAGGGCATGGGCACCGGGGAGCTGTTTTTT
>TRBV7-9|14|TRBJ2-7|NA|NA
CASSLVGRSYEQYF
TGTGCCAGCAGCTTAGTTGGCAGGTCCTACGAGCAGTACTTC
>TRBV6-1|14|TRBJ1-3|NA|NA
CASRSPGAGNTIYF
TGTGCCAGCAGGAGCCCAGGGGCTGGAAACACCATATATTTT
>TRBV5-1|14|TRBJ2-7|NA|TRBD2
CASSLVSGSYEQYF
TGCGCCAGCAGCTTAGTTAGCGGGTCCTACGAGCAGTACTTC
>TRBV18|14|TRBJ2-5|NA|NA
CASSPNKGGETQYF
TGTGCCAGCTCCCCTAACAAAGGCGGGGAGACCCAGTACTTC
>TRBV5-1|15|TRBJ2-5|NA|TRBD2
CASSFGLAGVETQYF
TGCGCCAGCAGCTTCGGACTAGCGGGAGTGGAGACCCAGTACTTC
>TRBV29-1|12|TRBJ1-1|NA|TRBD1
CSVGRGDTEAFF
TGCAGCGTAGGCAGGGGGGACACTGAAGCTTTCTTT